The entry below describes one T cell receptor (beta chain). Its antigen remains unknown. V lost 4 bases to trimming and J lost 6 bases; unmatched junction nucleotides: 8. This CDR3 has 15 amino acids. Germline V gene data show CDR1 as SEHNR and CDR2 as FQNEAQ (reference sequence). This sample is part of a study of siplizumab effects on memory and regulatory T cells. General study findings and limits: Tracing alloreactive clones into unstimulated subsets worked for only a minor fraction of them. Naive T cells seemed more diverse than memory cells and seemed major alloresponse contributors.

TCRdb's copy holds only in-frame clones and misses some; the assay was immunoSEQ multiplex PCR. The sample lists about 50,000 clones, about 98% occurring once. The receptor was isolated from a human donor in good health. Material for sequencing was naive CD8+ T cells sorted from blood. This chain connects TRBV7-9 to TRBJ1-2, with 10 nucleotides matching TRBD1. The CDR3, as DNA: TGTGCCAGCAGCTCAACGACAGGGGGCTGGGATGGCTACACCTTC. It codes for CASSSTTGGWDGYTF.